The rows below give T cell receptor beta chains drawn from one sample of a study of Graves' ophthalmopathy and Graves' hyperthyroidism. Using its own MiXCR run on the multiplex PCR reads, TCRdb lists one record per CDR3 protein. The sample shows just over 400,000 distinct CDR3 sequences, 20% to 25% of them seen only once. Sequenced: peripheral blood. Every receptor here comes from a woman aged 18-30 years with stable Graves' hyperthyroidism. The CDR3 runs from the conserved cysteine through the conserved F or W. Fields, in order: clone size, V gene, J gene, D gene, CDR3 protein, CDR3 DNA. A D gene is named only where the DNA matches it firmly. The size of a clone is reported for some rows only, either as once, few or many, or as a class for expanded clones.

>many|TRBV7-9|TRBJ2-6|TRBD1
CASRHPVLRTGGIVREANVLTF
TGTGCCAGCCGACACCCGGTCTTACGGACAGGGGGCATAGTGCGCGAGGCCAACGTCCTGACTTTC
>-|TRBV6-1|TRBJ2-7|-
CASRGLQYEQYF
TGTGCCAGCAGGGGACTCCAATACGAGCAGTACTTC
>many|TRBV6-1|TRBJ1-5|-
CASSGGVRQPQHF
TGTGCCAGCAGTGGAGGGGTGAGGCAGCCCCAGCATTTT
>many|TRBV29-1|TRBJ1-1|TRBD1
CSVMGQVRTEAFF
TGCAGCGTTATGGGACAGGTGAGGACTGAAGCTTTCTTT
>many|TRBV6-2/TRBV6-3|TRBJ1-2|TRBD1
CASSYLIRGTDNYGYTF
TGTGCCAGCAGTTACCTTATCCGCGGGACAGATAACTATGGCTACACCTTC
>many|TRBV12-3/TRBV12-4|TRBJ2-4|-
CASSTQDGYKNIQYF
TGTGCCAGCAGTACCCAGGACGGTTACAAAAACATTCAGTACTTC
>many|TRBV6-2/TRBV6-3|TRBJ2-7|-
CASSYYPEREQYF
TGTGCCAGCAGTTACTACCCGGAGAGGGAGCAGTACTTC
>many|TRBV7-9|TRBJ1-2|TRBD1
CASSLTGGAHGYTF
TGTGCCAGCAGCTTAACAGGGGGCGCCCATGGCTACACCTTC
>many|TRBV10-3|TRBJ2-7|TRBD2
CAISDSGTSGRKYEQYF
TGTGCCATCAGTGATTCCGGGACTAGCGGGAGGAAGTACGAGCAGTACTTC
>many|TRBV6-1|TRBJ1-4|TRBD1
CASSWTGDNEKLFF
TGTGCCAGCAGCTGGACAGGGGATAATGAAAAACTGTTTTTT
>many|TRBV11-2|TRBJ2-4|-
CASSPMLALGAKNIQYF
TGTGCCAGCAGCCCTATGCTTGCACTAGGAGCCAAAAACATTCAGTACTTC
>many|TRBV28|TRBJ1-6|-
CASSLGTTRSYNSPLHF
TGTGCCAGCAGCTTAGGGACAACCCGTTCCTATAATTCACCCCTCCACTTT
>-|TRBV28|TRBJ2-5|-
CASSLSGPHETQYF
TGTGCCAGCAGTTTATCAGGACCACACGAGACCCAGTACTTC
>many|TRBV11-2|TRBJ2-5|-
CASSLELRNAQYF
TGTGCCAGCAGCTTAGAGTTGAGGAATGCCCAGTACTTC
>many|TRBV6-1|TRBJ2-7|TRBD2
CASRPPSAGGPDEQYF
TGTGCCAGCAGGCCACCTAGTGCGGGAGGGCCTGACGAGCAGTACTTC
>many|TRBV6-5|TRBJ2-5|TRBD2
CASRTYSGTEGETQYF
TGTGCCAGCAGAACATATAGCGGGACCGAGGGGGAGACCCAGTACTTC
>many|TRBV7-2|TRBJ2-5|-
CASSSGVGETQYF
TGTGCCAGCAGCTCGGGAGTGGGGGAGACCCAGTACTTC
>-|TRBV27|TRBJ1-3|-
CASRKGVTVGNTIYF
TGTGCCAGCAGAAAAGGGGTTACGGTGGGAAACACTATATATTTT
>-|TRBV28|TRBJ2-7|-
CASSFVGGHEQYF
TGTGCCAGCAGTTTTGTCGGGGGCCACGAGCAGTACTTC
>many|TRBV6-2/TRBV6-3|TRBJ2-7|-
CASHDPGLKVNEQYF
TGTGCCAGCCACGATCCCGGACTAAAGGTCAACGAGCAGTACTTC
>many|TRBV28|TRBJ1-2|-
CASRDDGYTF
TGTGCCAGCAGGGACGATGGCTACACCTTC
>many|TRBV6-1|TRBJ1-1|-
CASSEGELNTEAFF
TGTGCCAGCAGTGAGGGAGAACTGAACACTGAAGCTTTCTTT
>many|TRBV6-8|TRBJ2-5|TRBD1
CASSSGQGWQKTQETQYF
TGTGCCAGCAGCTCTGGACAGGGGTGGCAGAAAACCCAAGAGACCCAGTACTTC
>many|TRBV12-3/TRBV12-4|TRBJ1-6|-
CASSFGGDYNSPLHF
TGTGCCAGCAGTTTTGGAGGGGACTATAATTCACCCCTCCACTTT
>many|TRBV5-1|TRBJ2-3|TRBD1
CASSLRTGVTDTQYF
TGCGCCAGCAGCTTGCGGACAGGCGTCACAGATACGCAGTATTTT